This TCR beta chain was found in a study of cytomegalovirus exposure and HLA in healthy donors. General study findings and limits: Researchers reported that a few CMV-associated chains were confirmed in vitro as CMV antigen-specific. While the bulk of TCR sequences proved rare, some public TCRs turned up in many donors. Reports indicated that the classifier achieved high specificity and sensitivity in diagnosing cytomegalovirus status.

Worth noting for this clone: The target antigen is unknown.

Repertoires were generated with immunoSEQ multiplex PCR, while TCRdb's copy carries only in-frame clones and drops some. The sample holds some 230,000 clones, about 90% seen once. The CDR3 consists of 18 residues. Germline-derived CDR1 and CDR2 are SGHAT and FQNNGV. Deletions cut 1 base from V and 2 bases from J, with 20 bases between. The TCR comes from a woman aged 18 to 35 in good health and CMV-seronegative. The genes are TRBV11-2 and TRBJ1-1, with no clear D. Sequenced sample: PBMCs. The CDR3 sequence: CASSLVVLVGSENTEAFF. Here the CDR3 DNA reads TGTGCCAGCAGCTTAGTAGTTCTGGTGGGGAGCGAAAACACTGAAGCTTTCTTT.